This T cell receptor beta chain is drawn from a study of molecular identifiers for immune sequencing clone quantification. TCRdb independently ran MiXCR on the PCR reads; one entry per CDR3 protein. The sample has 460,000 or so distinct CDR3 sequences; about a fifth are singletons. The CDR3 length is 16 residues. V shed 0 bases and J shed 7 bases, with 19 bases lying between them. CDR1 and CDR2 from the germline V gene are KGHSY and FQNENV. Sorted naive CD8 T cells were those defined as CD8+CD4-CCR7+CD45RA+. This clonotype turned up a few times. This sequence joins TRBV16 and TRBJ2-7, with D perhaps being TRBD1 or TRBD2 (6 bases each). Sequenced sample: naive CD8+ T cells from blood, with Jurkat cell RNA spiked in. Documented subset: FACS-sorted CD8+CD4-CCR7+CD45RA+ naive T cells. The receptor was isolated from a human donor in good health. Some libraries in this study had Jurkat cell RNA spiked in. CDR3 sequence (DNA): TGTGCCAGCAGCCAATCCCGGACAGCGGGCGGGTTAGAGCAGTACTTC. Amino acids: CASSQSRTAGGLEQYF.